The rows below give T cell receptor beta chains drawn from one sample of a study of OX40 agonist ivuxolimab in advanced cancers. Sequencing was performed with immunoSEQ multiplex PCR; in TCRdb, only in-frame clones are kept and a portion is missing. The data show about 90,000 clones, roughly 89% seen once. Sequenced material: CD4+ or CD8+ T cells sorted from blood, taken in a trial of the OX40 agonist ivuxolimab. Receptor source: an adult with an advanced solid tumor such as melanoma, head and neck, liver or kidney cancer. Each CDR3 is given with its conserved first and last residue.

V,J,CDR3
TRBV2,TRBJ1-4,CASRGTVNNEKLFF
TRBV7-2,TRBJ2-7,CASSLAGADIYEQYF
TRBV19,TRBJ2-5,CASSRPGPGTGETQYF
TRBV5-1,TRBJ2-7,CASSRGEGIRPYEQYF
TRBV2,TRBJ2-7,CASSEGGLAHEQYF
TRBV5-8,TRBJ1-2,CASSPGGGHGYTF
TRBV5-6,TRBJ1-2,CASSQGGQGFYGYTF
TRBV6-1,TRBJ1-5,CASMAGTGGNQPQHF
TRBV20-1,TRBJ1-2,CSAREYRGYTF
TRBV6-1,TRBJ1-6,CASSQGNSPLHF
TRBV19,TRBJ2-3,CASKRQGSTDTQYF
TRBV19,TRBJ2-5,CASSPRDYRKETQYF
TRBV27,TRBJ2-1,CASSASGLANNEQFF
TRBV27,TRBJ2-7,CASSFAQVAGLYEQYF
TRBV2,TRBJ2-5,CASSDTGTGGQETQYF
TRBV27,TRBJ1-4,CASRPGLTNEKLFF
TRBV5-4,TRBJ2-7,CASSLATAGPLYEQYF
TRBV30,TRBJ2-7,CAWSPLAADEQYF
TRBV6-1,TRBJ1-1,CASSAAVEAFF
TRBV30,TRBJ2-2,CAWSVQKGLAGELFF
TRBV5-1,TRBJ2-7,CASSLGGTYEQYF
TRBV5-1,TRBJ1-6,CASSLGLNSPLHF
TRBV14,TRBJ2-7,CASSQDVGGLAEQYF
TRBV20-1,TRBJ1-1,CSASLEAFF
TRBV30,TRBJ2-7,CAWSYSGHPSYEQYF
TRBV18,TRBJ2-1,CASSPTSGGSNEQFF
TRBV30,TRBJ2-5,CAWSVGGGETQYF
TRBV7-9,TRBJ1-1,CASIRDRAKVAFF
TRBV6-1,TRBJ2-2,CASSEPLAVAGDTGELFF
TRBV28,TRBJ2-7,CASSDRAGKQYF
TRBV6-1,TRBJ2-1,CASSEAVGRIYNEQFF
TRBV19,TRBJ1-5,CASSIGAGSQQPQHF
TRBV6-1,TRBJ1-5,CASSEEAGRNQPQHF
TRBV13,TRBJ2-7,CASSLTGKWASSEQYF
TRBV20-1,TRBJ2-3,CSATTDTQYF
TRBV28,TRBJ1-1,CASSSPWRPTLNTEAFF
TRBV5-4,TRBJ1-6,CASSLDRGILHF